The TCR beta chain under discussion was sequenced for a study of vaccination effects on CD4 cells after COVID-19. Overall study: Researchers reported culturing 2.1 million or so PBMC in each well, adding approximately 9.4 IU/ml IL-2 and around 10 ug/ml peptides. General study findings and limits: Marked clonal contraction was seen late after vaccination (in both infection- and vaccine-induced clones).

Trimming cost V 6 bases and J 4 bases, with 19 bases left between them. The V gene's germline CDR1 is MNHEY and CDR2 SMNVEV (reference sequence). The CDR3 sequence is 15 residues long. On this clone itself: As yet, its antigen is unknown.

Upon completion of around eleven days in culture, CD4+ T cells were isolated. Half-medium exchanges with IL-2 medium took place on days 3 and 7. Assay: immunoSEQ multiplex PCR; the TCRdb copy retains only in-frame clones and omits some. Of tens of thousands of clones in the sample, 65% to 70% were seen once. The origin of this receptor is a human donor who received a COVID-19 vaccine. Sequenced here: CD4+ T cells from PBMCs cultured without peptide, sampled before COVID-19 vaccination. The chain carries TRBV27 and TRBJ2-7; D gene unclear. The CDR3 loop is CASSPSGFASYEQYF. The CDR3 DNA sequence: TGTGCCAGCAGCCCAAGTGGGTTTGCATCATACGAGCAGTACTTC.